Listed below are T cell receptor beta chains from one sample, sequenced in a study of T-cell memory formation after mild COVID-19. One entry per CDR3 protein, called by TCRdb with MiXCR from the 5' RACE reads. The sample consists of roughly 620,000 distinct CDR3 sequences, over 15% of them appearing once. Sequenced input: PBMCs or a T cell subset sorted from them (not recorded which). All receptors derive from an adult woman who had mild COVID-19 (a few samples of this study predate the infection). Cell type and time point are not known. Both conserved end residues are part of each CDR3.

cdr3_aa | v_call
CASSFQGSPTEAFF | TRBV7-6
CASSSDPGPDYGYTF | TRBV9
CSVEWRGAREQFF | TRBV29-1
CASSLWSEQPQHF | TRBV7-8
CASSLAPSSSYNSPLHF | TRBV11-2
CASSYRTGSTDTQYF | TRBV4-1
CSVGQGNYGYTF | TRBV29-1
CSVTPGGKDTGELFF | TRBV29-1
CASSPSQWYEQYF | TRBV3-1
CSANSRGGRQGADTQYF | TRBV20-1
CSVPDPLDNEQFF | TRBV29-1
CASSYDRGLMNTEAFF | TRBV6-5
CASSLGTSVYNEQFF | TRBV11-2
CASSWTGQNYEQYF | TRBV5-1
CASSVGGLAGSTDTQYF | TRBV9
CASSRIQGTKNIQYF | TRBV11-2
CASSLRAGQRGDEQYF | TRBV12-3/TRBV12-4
CSAGQGSYEQYF | TRBV29-1
CASSNEVYRTLTREQYF | TRBV7-9
CSAPGRLPINEQFF | TRBV20-1
CASSSWRLLQETQYF | TRBV5-5
CASSSRQAGNTIYF | TRBV12-3/TRBV12-4
CASSQEQGPSSYEQYF | TRBV4-1
CASSLASGTDEQFF | TRBV4-1
CASSWDSAELFF | TRBV5-4
CSVEGKETQYF | TRBV29-1
CSVEVGDLYEQYF | TRBV29-1
CASSQELGPTDTQYF | TRBV4-2
CASSRTSGGSGDTQYF | TRBV7-8
CASSGQVSDTQYF | TRBV12-3/TRBV12-4
CASSPSPSGGYTF | TRBV11-2
CASSEFDRLNTEAFF | TRBV25-1
CSAMDSLNEKLFF | TRBV29-1
CSALGARGTDTQYF | TRBV20-1
CSANTGFSYNEQFF | TRBV20-1
CASSFGGLAGAYEQYF | TRBV12-3/TRBV12-4
CASSPPGQATDTQYF | TRBV5-1
CASSRTSGRYRDNEQFF | TRBV11-3
CASSPRRERNEQFF | TRBV7-9
CASSVYPGTSYEQYF | TRBV6-1
CASSRQSRPDTQYF | TRBV5-1
CASSQAGQSGGNEQFF | TRBV4-1
CSARYTSNQPQHF | TRBV20-1